These 16 T cell receptor beta chains share one sample of origin, sequenced in a study of early T cells in non-severe SARS-CoV-2 infection. TCRdb reanalysed the 5' RACE reads using MiXCR and keeps one entry per CDR3 protein. This table has nearly 70,000 distinct CDR3 sequences, around 4.2% appearing once. The material sequenced was whole blood, taken at baseline. Receptors originate from an adult who was a healthcare worker with PCR-confirmed SARS-CoV-2 infection or an uninfected control (not recorded which). The donor label of this sample is uncertain.

For the CDR3, the DNA is TGTGCCAGCACTCCCGAATACGGGGGTAGCGAAAAACTGTTTTTT. Translation gives CASTPEYGGSEKLFF. The chain couples TRBV6-6 to TRBJ1-4; TRBD1 might be the D (5 bases). Trimming left V 7 bases short and J 8 bases short, with 20 bases between. CDR1 is MNHNY, CDR2 SVGAGI, per germline (reference sequence). The CDR3 totals 15 residues.

This clonotype was observed a few times. The chain uses TRBV2 and TRBJ2-7; 9 bases fit TRBD1. V dropped 8 bases and J dropped 4; count of bases not matched to a gene: 6. There are 13 residues in the CDR3. The germline V gene encodes CDR1 SNHLY and CDR2 FYNNEI. The CDR3 DNA sequence: TGTGCCAGCGGGATAGGACAGGGGTACGAGCAGTACTTC. Protein product: CASGIGQGYEQYF.

This clonotype was observed a single time. The chain carries TRBV19 and TRBJ2-2, with a tentative D call TRBD2 (5 bases). CDR1 is LNHDA, CDR2 SQIVND, per germline (reference sequence). The CDR3 is 16 residues long. Trimming stripped 3 bases from V and 1 base from J, with 12 bases between. The CDR3, as DNA: TGTGCCAGTAGTATCTTTACTCGGGGGAACACCGGGGAGCTGTTTTTT. Translated: CASSIFTRGNTGELFF. Filled out from reference TRBV19 and TRBJ2-2, the complete variable domain reads DGGITQSPKYLFRKEGQNVTLSCEQNLNHDAMYWYRQDPGQGLRLIYYSQIVNDFQKGDIAEGYSVSREKKESFPLTVTSAQKNPTAFYLCASSIFTRGNTGELFFGEGSRLTVL.

This clonotype was seen a handful of times. The gene calls are TRBV27 and TRBJ1-2; D remains ambiguous. This CDR3 comprises 14 residues. V shed 4 bases and J shed 1 base, with 10 bases lying between them. Germline V gene lookup returns CDR1 MNHEY and CDR2 SMNVEV (reference sequence). The CDR3 DNA is TGTGCCAGCAGTTCCAGAAAGAGTAACTATGGCTACACCTTC. Translation: CASSSRKSNYGYTF.

This clonotype turned up a few times. This rearrangement joins TRBV11-2 to TRBJ2-3; unclear D gene. CDR1 SGHAT and CDR2 FQNNGV come from the germline V gene. V dropped 5 bases and J dropped 2 bases, with 11 bases sitting between them. The CDR3 runs to 14 residues. Written as DNA, the CDR3 is TGTGCCAGCAGCCCCCGCGAGGTCACAGATACGCAGTATTTT. Its protein is CASSPREVTDTQYF.

The sample holds a few counts of this clonotype. V gene TRBV27 combines with J gene TRBJ2-7, with D hard to call. Deletions cut 2 bases from V and 3 bases from J, with 11 bases between. Looked up from germline, CDR1 is MNHEY and CDR2 is SMNVEV (reference sequence). CDR3 length: 14 amino acids. The CDR3 loop reads CASSLKYRLYEQYF. In DNA form, the CDR3 reads TGTGCCAGCAGTTTAAAGTATCGCCTCTACGAGCAGTACTTC.

A few counts support this clonotype. DNA of the CDR3: TGCAGCGTTGAATGGGGGACTGAAGCTTTCTTT. Translated, it gives CSVEWGTEAFF. The J gene is TRBJ1-1, the V gene TRBV29-1, with D possibly being TRBD1 (5 bases). Germline V gene sequence: CDR1 SQVTM, CDR2 ANQGSEA. The CDR3 loop spans 11 amino acids. Trimming removed 2 bases from V and 5 bases from J, with 6 bases in between.

This clonotype was seen more than once but under ten times. The chain is built from TRBV2 and TRBJ1-1; the D is unclear. The length of the CDR3 is 14 residues. Germline V lookup: CDR1 SNHLY, CDR2 FYNNEI. The V gene lost 6 bases and the J gene lost 0 bases, with 11 bases spanning the gap. The CDR3 loop reads CASRSRSMNTEAFF. The DNA for the CDR3 is TGTGCCAGCAGGAGCAGAAGCATGAACACTGAAGCTTTCTTT.

This clonotype was counted at least ten times. The gene calls are TRBV6-6 and TRBJ2-7; TRBD2 aligns across 7 bases. After removal of 6 bases from V and 6 bases from J, the junction contained 8 bases not matched to a gene. This CDR3 has 13 residues. Germline lookup yields CDR1 MNHNY and CDR2 SVGAGI (reference sequence). The CDR3 DNA is TGTGCCAGCAGGCCCGGGACTATCGGCGAGCAGTACTTC. As protein: CASRPGTIGEQYF.

This clonotype was seen more than once but under ten times. The chain employs TRBV5-1 and TRBJ2-7, with 8 bases matching TRBD1. The junction had 7 bases not matched to a gene; V was cut back by 4 bases and J by 1 base. Looked up from germline, CDR1 is SGHRS and CDR2 is YFSETQ. This CDR3 spans 15 amino acids. The CDR3 protein is CASSPQQGGSYEQYF. DNA of the CDR3: TGCGCCAGCAGCCCACAACAGGGGGGATCCTACGAGCAGTACTTC. The full variable domain, completed using reference TRBV5-1 and TRBJ2-7, is KAGVTQTPRYLIKTRGQQVTLSCSPISGHRSVSWYQQTPGQGLQFLFEYFSETQRNKGNFPGRFSGRQFSNSRSEMNVSTLELGDSALYLCASSPQQGGSYEQYFGPGTRLTVT.

This clonotype was counted ten times or more. The V call is TRBV11-2, the J call TRBJ2-2, with D hard to call. Per the germline V gene, CDR1 is SGHAT and CDR2 is FQNNGV. The CDR3 has 14 amino acids. V was shortened by 0 bases and J by 6 bases, with 8 bases between the two germline ends. CDR3 sequence: CASSLDALAGELFF. The CDR3 DNA follows: TGTGCCAGCAGCTTAGATGCCCTAGCCGGGGAGCTGTTTTTT.

J is TRBJ1-2 and V is TRBV27; D is perhaps TRBD1 (6 bases). CDR1 and CDR2 (germline): MNHEY, SMNVEV (reference sequence). The V end lost 2 bases, the J end lost 8 bases, and 21 bases lay between the germline ends. The CDR3 covers 16 residues. The CDR3 region is CASSLDPPGGPEGYTF. The CDR3 coding sequence is TGTGCCAGCAGTTTAGATCCGCCCGGGGGCCCTGAAGGCTACACCTTC.

This clonotype was recorded at least ten times. CDR3 sequence reads: CASSAGRNRANYGYTF. The CDR3 DNA reads TGCGCCAGCAGTGCGGGCAGAAACCGAGCTAACTATGGCTACACCTTC. This chain uses TRBV10-1 with TRBJ1-2, with D unclear. The CDR3 spans 16 residues. Germline V CDR1 and CDR2: WNHNN, SYGVQD (reference sequence). V dropped 4 bases and J dropped 0 bases, with 15 bases sitting between them.

This clonotype was found a few times. The chain has TRBV19 and TRBJ1-4; D remains unclear. The germline V and J ends were trimmed by 6 bases and 0 bases, with 11 bases remaining between them. This CDR3 comprises 15 residues. Per germline, CDR1 LNHDA and CDR2 SQIVND (reference sequence). Here the CDR3 reads CASSRESATNEKLFF. DNA of the CDR3: TGTGCCAGTAGCCGGGAAAGCGCAACTAATGAAAAACTGTTTTTT.

Note on this clonotype: Possible read error: a much larger clone is one base away. V is TRBV12-3 or TRBV12-4 and J is TRBJ2-2; D uncertain. The CDR3 spans 14 residues. V was cut by 8 bases and J by 4 bases, with 14 bases left in between. CDR3 in amino acids: CASGSLHGTGELFF. CDR3 bases: TGTGCCAGCGGTTCTCTCCATGGCACCGGGGAGCTGTTTTTT.

This clonotype is large within its sample. This chain uses TRBV2 with TRBJ2-6; unclear D gene. Trimming removed 5 bases from V and 3 bases from J, with 11 bases in between. The CDR3 is 15 residues long. Germline-derived CDR1 and CDR2 are SNHLY and FYNNEI. Here the CDR3 DNA reads TGTGCCAGCAGTACCGACCGAGATGGGGCCAACGTCCTGACTTTC. This gives the protein CASSTDRDGANVLTF.